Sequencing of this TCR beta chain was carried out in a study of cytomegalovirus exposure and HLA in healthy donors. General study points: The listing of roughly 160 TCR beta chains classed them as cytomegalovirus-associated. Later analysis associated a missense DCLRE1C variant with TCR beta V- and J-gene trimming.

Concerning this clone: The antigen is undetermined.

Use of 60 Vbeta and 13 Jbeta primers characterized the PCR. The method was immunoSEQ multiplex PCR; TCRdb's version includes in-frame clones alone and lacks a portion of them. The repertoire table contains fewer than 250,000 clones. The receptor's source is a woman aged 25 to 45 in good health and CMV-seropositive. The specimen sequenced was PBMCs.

The CDR3, as DNA: TGTGCCAGTACCCCTTTTGGTGGGGCCGGGGAGACCCAGTACTTC. Encoded protein: CASTPFGGAGETQYF. The chain combines TRBV19 with TRBJ2-5, with D perhaps matching TRBD1 (5 bases). CDR1 and CDR2 (germline): LNHDA, SQIVND (reference sequence). The CDR3 covers 15 residues. Trimming removed 7 bases from V and 5 bases from J, with 20 bases in between.